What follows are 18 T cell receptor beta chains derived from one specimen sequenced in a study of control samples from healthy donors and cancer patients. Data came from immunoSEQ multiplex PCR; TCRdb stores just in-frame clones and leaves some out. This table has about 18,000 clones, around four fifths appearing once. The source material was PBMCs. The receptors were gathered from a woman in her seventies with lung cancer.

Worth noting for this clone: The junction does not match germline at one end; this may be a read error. The CDR3 DNA sequence: TGCAGCGTTCCGCTTCGCGGGAGGCCGGGAAATGAGCAGCTCTTC. The encoded protein is CSVPLRGRPGNEQLF. V gene TRBV29-1 combines with J gene TRBJ2-1; 8 positions agree with TRBD2. CDR1 and CDR2 from the germline V gene are SQVTM and ANQGSEA. The CDR3 is 15 residues long.

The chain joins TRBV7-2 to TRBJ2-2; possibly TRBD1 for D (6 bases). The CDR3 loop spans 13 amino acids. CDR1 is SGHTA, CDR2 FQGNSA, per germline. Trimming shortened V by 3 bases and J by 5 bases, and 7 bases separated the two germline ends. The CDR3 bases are TGTGCCAGCAGCTTGGACAGAACCGGGGAGCTGTTTTTT. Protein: CASSLDRTGELFF.

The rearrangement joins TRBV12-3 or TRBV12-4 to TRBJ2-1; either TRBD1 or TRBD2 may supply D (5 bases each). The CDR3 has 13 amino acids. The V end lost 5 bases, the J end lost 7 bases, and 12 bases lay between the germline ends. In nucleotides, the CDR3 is TGTGCCAGCAGTCTGAATGAGGGGAATGAGCAGTTCTTC. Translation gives CASSLNEGNEQFF.

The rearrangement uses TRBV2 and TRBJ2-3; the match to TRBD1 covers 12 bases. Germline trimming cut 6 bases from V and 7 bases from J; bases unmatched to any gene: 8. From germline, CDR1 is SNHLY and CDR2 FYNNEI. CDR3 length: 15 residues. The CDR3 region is CASSAPGQGANTQYF. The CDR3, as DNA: TGTGCCAGCAGCGCACCGGGACAGGGGGCGAATACGCAGTATTTT.

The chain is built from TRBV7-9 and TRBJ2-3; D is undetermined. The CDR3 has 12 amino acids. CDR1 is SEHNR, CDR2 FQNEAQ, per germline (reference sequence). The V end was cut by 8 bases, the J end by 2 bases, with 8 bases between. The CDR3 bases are TGTGCCAGCGGTTTCAACACAGATACGCAGTATTTT. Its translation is CASGFNTDTQYF. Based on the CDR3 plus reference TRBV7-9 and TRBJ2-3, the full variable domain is DTGVSQNPRHKITKRGQNVTFRCDPISEHNRLYWYRQTLGQGPEFLTYFQNEAQLEKSRLLSDRFSAERPKGSFSTLEIQRTEQGDSAMYLCASGFNTDTQYFGPGTRLTVL.

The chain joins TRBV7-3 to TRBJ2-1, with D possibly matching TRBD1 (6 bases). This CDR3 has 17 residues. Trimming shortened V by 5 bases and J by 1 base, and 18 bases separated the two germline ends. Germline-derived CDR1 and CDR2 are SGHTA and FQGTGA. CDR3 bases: TGTGCCAGCAGCCAATCCTCCGGGACACGATCCTACAATGAGCAGTTCTTC. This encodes CASSQSSGTRSYNEQFF.

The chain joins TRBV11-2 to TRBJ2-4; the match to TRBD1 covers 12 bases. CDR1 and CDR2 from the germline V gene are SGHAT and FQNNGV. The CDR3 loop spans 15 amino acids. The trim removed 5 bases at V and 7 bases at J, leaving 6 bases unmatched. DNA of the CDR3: TGTGCCAGCAGCCTAAAGGGACAGGGGGCCAACATTCAGTACTTC. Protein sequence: CASSLKGQGANIQYF.

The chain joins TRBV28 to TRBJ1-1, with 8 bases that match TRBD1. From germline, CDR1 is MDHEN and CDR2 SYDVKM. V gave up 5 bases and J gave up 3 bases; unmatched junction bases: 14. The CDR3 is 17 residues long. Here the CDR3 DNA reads TGTGCCAGCAGTACCTACCCAGGGGGCGGAGAGGACACTGAAGCTTTCTTT. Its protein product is CASSTYPGGGEDTEAFF.

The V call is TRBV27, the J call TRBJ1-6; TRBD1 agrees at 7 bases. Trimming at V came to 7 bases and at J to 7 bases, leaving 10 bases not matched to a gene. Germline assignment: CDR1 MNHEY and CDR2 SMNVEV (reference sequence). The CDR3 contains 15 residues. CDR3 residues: CASTLRQGGNSPLHF. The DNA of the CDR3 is TGTGCCAGCACTCTGAGACAGGGAGGAAATTCACCCCTCCACTTT.

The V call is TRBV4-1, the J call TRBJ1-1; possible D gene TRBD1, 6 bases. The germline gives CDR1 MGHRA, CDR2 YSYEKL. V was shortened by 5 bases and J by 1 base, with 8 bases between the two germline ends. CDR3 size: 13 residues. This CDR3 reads CASSVTGNTEAFF. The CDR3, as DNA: TGCGCCAGCAGCGTGACAGGGAACACTGAAGCTTTCTTT.

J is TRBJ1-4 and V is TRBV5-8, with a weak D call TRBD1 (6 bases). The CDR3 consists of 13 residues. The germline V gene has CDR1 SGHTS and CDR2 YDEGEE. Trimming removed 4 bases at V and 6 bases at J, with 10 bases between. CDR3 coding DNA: TGTGCCAGCAGCGGTTGGGGGCATGAAAAACTGTTTTTT. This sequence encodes CASSGWGHEKLFF.

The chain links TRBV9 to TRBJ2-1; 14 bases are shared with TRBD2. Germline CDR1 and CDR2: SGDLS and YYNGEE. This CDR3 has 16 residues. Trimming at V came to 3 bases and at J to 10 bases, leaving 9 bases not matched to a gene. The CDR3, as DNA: TGTGCCAGCAGCGCGTCCGGACTAGCGGGAGGCAGGGAGCAGTTCTTC. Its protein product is CASSASGLAGGREQFF.

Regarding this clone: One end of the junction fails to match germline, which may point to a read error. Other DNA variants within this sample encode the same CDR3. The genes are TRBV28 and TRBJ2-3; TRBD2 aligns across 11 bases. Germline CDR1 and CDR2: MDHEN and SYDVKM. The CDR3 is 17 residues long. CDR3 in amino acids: CAGGRPTSGEGTDTQYF. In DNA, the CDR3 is TGCGCCGGGGGCCGCCCGACTAGCGGGGAGGGAACAGATACGCAGTATTTT. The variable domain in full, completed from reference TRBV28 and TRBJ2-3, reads DVKVTQSSRYLVKRTGEKVFLECVQDMDHENMFWYRQDPGLGLRLIYFSYDVKMKEKGDIPEGYSVSREKKERFSLILESASTNQTSMYLCAGGRPTSGEGTDTQYFGPGTRLTVL.

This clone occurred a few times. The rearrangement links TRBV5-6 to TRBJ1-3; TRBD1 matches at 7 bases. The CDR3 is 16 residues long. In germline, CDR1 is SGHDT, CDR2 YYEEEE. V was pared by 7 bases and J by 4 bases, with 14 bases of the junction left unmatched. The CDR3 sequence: CASSITEGAGGNTIYF. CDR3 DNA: TGTGCCAGCTCGATTACGGAGGGGGCAGGGGGAAACACCATATATTTT.

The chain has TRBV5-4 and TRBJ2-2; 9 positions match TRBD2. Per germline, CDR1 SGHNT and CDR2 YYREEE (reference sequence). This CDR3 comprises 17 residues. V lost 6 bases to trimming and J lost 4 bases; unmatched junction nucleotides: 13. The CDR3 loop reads CASTYPPAGGTTGELFF. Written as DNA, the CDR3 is TGTGCCAGCACTTATCCTCCAGCGGGAGGTACCACCGGGGAGCTGTTTTTT.

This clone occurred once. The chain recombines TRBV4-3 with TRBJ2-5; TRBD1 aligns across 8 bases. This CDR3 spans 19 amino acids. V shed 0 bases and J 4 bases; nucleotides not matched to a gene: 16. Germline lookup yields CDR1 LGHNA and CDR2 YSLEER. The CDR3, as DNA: TGCGCCAGCAGCCAAGATAACAGGGGGTGGGGGCATGGACTAGAGACCCAGTACTTC. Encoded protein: CASSQDNRGWGHGLETQYF.

The CDR3: CASSPGQGETQYF. In nucleotides, the CDR3 is TGTGCCAGCAGCCCAGGACAGGGAGAGACCCAGTACTTC. J is TRBJ2-5 and V is TRBV7-2; 8 bases align to TRBD1. Germline V CDR1 and CDR2: SGHTA, FQGNSA. The CDR3 contains 13 residues. V lost 5 bases and J lost 4; bases outside the gene matches: 3.

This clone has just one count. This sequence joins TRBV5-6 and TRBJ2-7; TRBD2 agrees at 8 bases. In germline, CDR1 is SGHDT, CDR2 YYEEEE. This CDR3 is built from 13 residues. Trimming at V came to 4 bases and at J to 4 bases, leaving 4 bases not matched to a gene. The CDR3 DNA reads TGTGCCAGCAGCGCCGGGGGGGGGTACGAGCAGTACTTC. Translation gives CASSAGGGYEQYF.